What follows are 9 T cell receptor beta chains derived from one specimen sequenced in a study of OX40 agonist ivuxolimab in advanced cancers. Clones were sequenced by immunoSEQ multiplex PCR, and TCRdb holds only the in-frame ones, with some missing. The table has tens of thousands of clones, about 92% seen once. The material was CD4+ or CD8+ T cells sorted from blood, obtained in a trial of the OX40 agonist ivuxolimab. All receptors derive from an adult with an advanced solid tumor such as melanoma, head and neck, liver or kidney cancer.

V is TRBV6-1 and J is TRBJ2-7; TRBD2 is a possible D gene (7 bases). CDR1 is MNHNS and CDR2 is SASEGT in the germline V gene. The CDR3 loop spans 14 amino acids. V shed 5 bases and J shed 4 bases, with 15 bases lying between them. The CDR3: CASSPGGAGYEQYF. The CDR3 bases are TGTGCCAGCAGTCCGGGGGGCGCGGGATACGAGCAGTACTTC.

The chain links TRBV21-1 to TRBJ1-2; no check of the table's D call, TRBD1, against the DNA was made. TRBV21-1 is listed as a pseudogene. The CDR3 consists of 15 residues. The CDR3 DNA sequence: TGTGCCAGCAGCAAAGAGGGTATTGGACAGGTCCTTGACACCTTC. This codes for CASSKEGIGQVLDTF.

CDR3 protein: CASSFPGGTYGYTF. The DNA for the CDR3 is TGCGCCAGCAGCTTCCCAGGGGGGACATATGGCTACACCTTC. The chain recombines TRBV5-1 with TRBJ1-2; 7 bases fit TRBD1. Per germline, CDR1 SGHRS and CDR2 YFSETQ. The CDR3 contains 14 residues. V dropped 2 bases and J dropped 5; count of bases not matched to a gene: 6.

The CDR3 region has the DNA TGTGCCAGCGCCCTGGGGTCGAACACTGAAGCTTTCTTT. It codes for CASALGSNTEAFF. V gene TRBV6-5 combines with J gene TRBJ1-1; D not certain. Germline V lookup: CDR1 MNHEY, CDR2 SVGAGI. CDR3 length equals 13 residues. V was clipped by 8 bases and J by 1 base, with 11 bases between them.

The chain uses TRBV4-1 and TRBJ1-5, with no clear D. This CDR3 is 14 amino acids long. Germline loops: CDR1 MGHRA, CDR2 YSYEKL. Trimming took 4 bases from V and 1 from J, leaving 8 bases between them. The CDR3 loop is CASSREGSNQPQHF. The CDR3, as DNA: TGCGCCAGCAGCCGGGAGGGAAGCAATCAGCCCCAGCATTTT.

V usage is TRBV23-1 and J usage is TRBJ1-2; no reliable D call. TRBV23-1 belongs to the ORF category, with a function that is uncertain. V was pared by 0 bases and J by 7 bases, with 9 bases between. The CDR3 has 13 amino acids. CDR3 bases: TGCGCCAGCAGTCAATCGTGTCGGGGTGGCTACACCTTC. Translation gives CASSQSCRGGYTF.

This chain joins TRBV6-5 and TRBJ2-7, with D possibly being TRBD1 (6 bases). V was cut by 0 bases and J by 3 bases, with 9 bases left in between. There are 14 residues in the CDR3. CDR1 MNHEY and CDR2 SVGAGI come from the germline V gene. CDR3 residues: CASSYSGQFYEQYF. Here the CDR3 DNA reads TGTGCCAGCAGTTACTCAGGACAGTTCTACGAGCAGTACTTC.

The chain carries TRBV19 and TRBJ1-5; D remains ambiguous. The germline V gene encodes CDR1 LNHDA and CDR2 SQIVND (reference sequence). Between the trimmed V and J ends, which lost 2 bases and 4 bases, there was a span of 6 bases. The CDR3 covers 13 residues. CDR3 sequence reads: CASSIWENQPQHF. In DNA form, the CDR3 reads TGTGCCAGTAGTATATGGGAGAATCAGCCCCAGCATTTT. Supplemented by reference TRBV19 and TRBJ1-5, the full variable domain reads DGGITQSPKYLFRKEGQNVTLSCEQNLNHDAMYWYRQDPGQGLRLIYYSQIVNDFQKGDIAEGYSVSREKKESFPLTVTSAQKNPTAFYLCASSIWENQPQHFGDGTRLSIL.

J is TRBJ1-4 and V is TRBV12-5; no clear D gene. The germline V gene has CDR1 LGHNT and CDR2 FRNRAP. This CDR3 has 18 residues. V was clipped by 0 bases and J by 0 bases, with 14 bases between them. The CDR3 spells CASGLVLGRLATNEKLFF. The CDR3, as DNA: TGTGCTAGTGGTTTGGTACTCGGCAGGCTTGCAACTAATGAAAAACTGTTTTTT.